The 2 T cell receptor beta chains given below trace back to one sample, sequenced in a study of T cell changes during pregnancy in multiple sclerosis. TCRdb keeps only in-frame clones here, not all; method: immunoSEQ multiplex PCR. This sample yields fewer than 110,000 clones, of which more than 85% are seen a single time; over 3% belongs to the top ten. Sample: peripheral blood, taken in the second trimester of pregnancy. The receptors stem from a female donor with multiple sclerosis, enrolled in a pregnancy study.

This clone occurred a few times. The chain recombines TRBV28 with TRBJ1-2; tentatively, D is TRBD1 (5 bases). CDR1 is MDHEN and CDR2 is SYDVKM in the germline V gene. V lost 1 base and J lost 6, with 9 bases in between. CDR3 length: 13 residues. The CDR3 DNA reads TGTGCCAGCAGTTTATCGACAGAGGATGGCTACACCTTC. It codes for CASSLSTEDGYTF.

The J gene is TRBJ1-1, the V gene TRBV25-1; 7 nucleotides agree with TRBD1. The CDR3 consists of 12 residues. V gave up 4 bases and J gave up 11 bases; unmatched junction bases: 7. Germline-derived CDR1 and CDR2 are MGHDK and SYGVNS. The CDR3 coding sequence is TGTGCCAGCAGTGCCAGGGGGGTAGTTGCTTTCTTT. This gives the protein CASSARGVVAFF. The whole variable domain, filled in from reference TRBV25-1 and TRBJ1-1, reads EADIYQTPRYLVIGTGKKITLECSQTMGHDKMYWYQQDPGMELHLIHYSYGVNSTEKGDLSSESTVSRIRTEHFPLTLESARPSHTSQYLCASSARGVVAFFGQGTRLTVV.